The 32 T cell receptor beta chains reported below all come from one sample, sequenced in a study of blood T cell repertoires in COVID-19. Clones were sequenced by immunoSEQ multiplex PCR, and TCRdb holds only the in-frame ones, with some missing. The table records 320,000 or so clones, about 85% of them present only once. Sequencing input: PBMCs or T cells enriched from blood (not recorded which). These TCRs come from a woman under 40 who had been exposed to COVID-19.

The chain employs TRBV20-1 and TRBJ2-3; TRBD2 aligns across 10 bases. J was trimmed by 6 bases and V by 3 bases; bases with no gene match: 9. Germline V CDR1 and CDR2: DFQATT, SNEGSKA (reference sequence). The CDR3 consists of 15 residues. For the CDR3, the DNA is TGCAGTGCTAGTAGGCTAGCGGGAGAGAAGGATACGCAGTATTTT. Translation gives CSASRLAGEKDTQYF.

This chain uses TRBV30 with TRBJ1-1; D unresolved. The CDR3 sequence is 12 residues long. The V gene's germline CDR1 is GTSNPN and CDR2 SVGIG (reference sequence). The germline V and J ends were trimmed by 1 base and 6 bases, with 9 bases remaining between them. The CDR3 DNA follows: TGTGCCTGGAGTGCTATTTTCTCTGAAGCTTTCTTT. This encodes CAWSAIFSEAFF.

The chain carries TRBV28 and TRBJ2-7, with 7 bases identical to TRBD1. This CDR3 has 18 amino acids. The germline CDR1 and CDR2 sequences are MDHEN and SYDVKM. V gave up 5 bases and J gave up 1 base; unmatched junction bases: 17. The CDR3 here is CASSLRTLNRGPSYEQYF. DNA of the CDR3: TGTGCCAGCAGTCTAAGGACTTTAAACAGGGGACCTTCCTACGAGCAGTACTTC.

The gene calls are TRBV5-1 and TRBJ2-7, with a possible D match to TRBD1 (5 bases). Trimming pared 2 bases from V and 4 bases from J, leaving 13 bases between. This CDR3 is 14 amino acids long. Germline CDR1 is SGHRS and CDR2 is YFSETQ. CDR3 coding DNA: TGCGCCAGCAGCTTATTACAGGAGAGATACGAGCAGTACTTC. This gives the protein CASSLLQERYEQYF.

J is TRBJ1-2 and V is TRBV28; a possible D gene is TRBD1 (6 bases). The CDR3 has 13 amino acids. V dropped 10 bases and J dropped 4 bases, with 16 bases sitting between them. The V gene's germline CDR1 is MDHEN and CDR2 SYDVKM. DNA of the CDR3: TGTGCCATCTCGTGGGGGGGCAGCTATGGCTACACCTTC. Translated: CAISWGGSYGYTF.

The gene calls are TRBV28 and TRBJ1-1; no reliable D call. V shed 5 bases and J shed 1 base, with 11 bases lying between them. Germline lookup yields CDR1 MDHEN and CDR2 SYDVKM. The CDR3 has 14 residues. The CDR3 coding sequence is TGTGCCAGCAGTCCCGGGAGGCCGAACACTGAAGCTTTCTTT. Residues: CASSPGRPNTEAFF.

This clone has ten or more counts. The J gene is TRBJ2-2, the V gene TRBV2; possible D gene TRBD2, 6 bases. This CDR3 is built from 15 residues. CDR1 is SNHLY and CDR2 is FYNNEI in the germline V gene. Trimming took 7 bases from V and 4 from J, leaving 16 bases between them. CDR3 in amino acids: CASTKVGGSTGELFF. The CDR3 nucleotides are TGTGCCAGCACTAAAGTTGGGGGGAGCACCGGGGAGCTGTTTTTT.

This chain uses TRBV19 with TRBJ1-5; D remains ambiguous. Germline CDR1 is LNHDA and CDR2 is SQIVND (reference sequence). V lost 6 bases and J lost 8, with 17 bases in between. This CDR3 contains 14 residues. CDR3 sequence (DNA): TGTGCCAGTAGCCAAAGGAGGGTACTTGAGCCCCAGCATTTT. It yields the protein CASSQRRVLEPQHF.

The chain employs TRBV19 and TRBJ2-5, with 10 bases aligning to TRBD2. With V trimmed by 3 bases and J by 2 bases, 6 bases remained unmatched. Germline CDR1 LNHDA, CDR2 SQIVND (reference sequence). The CDR3 is 16 residues long. The CDR3 is CASSIRSGGGQETQYF. DNA for the CDR3: TGTGCCAGTAGTATCCGAAGCGGGGGGGGACAAGAGACCCAGTACTTC.

This chain uses TRBV5-5 with TRBJ1-5; the match to TRBD1 covers 9 bases. CDR1 is SGHKS, CDR2 YYEKEE, per germline (reference sequence). The CDR3 runs 15 residues. With V trimmed by 4 bases and J by 5 bases, 7 bases remained unmatched. CDR3 sequence: CASSKRTGDYQPQHF. The CDR3 nucleotides are TGTGCCAGCAGCAAAAGGACAGGGGACTATCAGCCCCAGCATTTT.

The V gene is TRBV14, the J gene TRBJ1-1, with 7 bases aligning to TRBD1. The junction had 6 bases not matched to a gene; V was cut back by 2 bases and J by 0 bases. This CDR3 is 16 amino acids long. Germline lookup yields CDR1 SGHDN and CDR2 FVKESK. For the CDR3, the DNA is TGTGCCAGCAGCCAAAAGGGGGCCGGAATGAACACTGAAGCTTTCTTT. It encodes CASSQKGAGMNTEAFF.

This clone was observed a few times. This chain connects TRBV27 to TRBJ2-2; a possible D gene is TRBD1 (6 bases). Germline CDR1 MNHEY, CDR2 SMNVEV (reference sequence). V was trimmed by 1 base and J by 8 bases, leaving 14 bases between them. This CDR3 spans 15 amino acids. CDR3 bases: TGTGCCAGCAGTTTATACAGGATGGGGACAGGGGAGCTGTTTTTT. Its translation is CASSLYRMGTGELFF.

The chain is built from TRBV18 and TRBJ1-5, with 7 bases identical to TRBD1. This CDR3 region has 15 residues. V lost 5 bases and J lost 4; bases outside the gene matches: 8. Per germline, CDR1 KGHSH and CDR2 LQKENI. CDR3 sequence reads: CASSTLGQANQPQHF. The DNA of the CDR3 is TGTGCCAGCTCAACTCTCGGACAGGCTAATCAGCCCCAGCATTTT.

This chain joins TRBV9 and TRBJ1-5; 7 bases line up with TRBD1. In germline, CDR1 is SGDLS, CDR2 YYNGEE. The CDR3 contains 14 residues. J was trimmed by 5 bases and V by 4 bases; bases with no gene match: 6. The CDR3 DNA sequence: TGTGCCAGCAGCTCAGGGACAGCCTATCAGCCCCAGCATTTT. This translates into CASSSGTAYQPQHF.

The rearrangement links TRBV5-3 to TRBJ1-2; D possibly corresponds to TRBD1 (5 bases). TRBV5-3 is classed as an ORF, of uncertain function. This CDR3 has 14 residues. V was pared by 10 bases and J by 2 bases, with 18 bases between. Written as DNA, the CDR3 is TGTGCCGGACCTCGGGGGTTTCTCAACTATGGCTACACCTTC. The encoded protein is CAGPRGFLNYGYTF.

The chain has TRBV14 and TRBJ2-5; D is unclear. The CDR3 is 11 residues long. Germline V gene sequence: CDR1 SGHDN, CDR2 FVKESK. Trimming took 2 bases from V and 5 from J, leaving 3 bases between them. CDR3: CASSQYETQYF. The CDR3 DNA follows: TGTGCCAGCAGCCAATATGAGACCCAGTACTTC.

This chain joins TRBV5-6 and TRBJ1-1, with unresolved D. Germline V gene data show CDR1 as SGHDT and CDR2 as YYEEEE. The CDR3 length is 11 residues. Trimming took off 1 base at V and 7 bases at J, with 5 bases between the two ends. CDR3 sequence (DNA): TGTGCCAGCAGCTTGTCGGGTGAAGCTTTCTTT. The encoded protein is CASSLSGEAFF.

The chain recombines TRBV5-1 with TRBJ1-6, with 10 positions matching TRBD1. The CDR3 has 14 residues. V gave up 0 bases and J gave up 14 bases; unmatched junction bases: 5. Per the germline V gene, CDR1 is SGHRS and CDR2 is YFSETQ. The CDR3 is CASSLVDRGFSLHF. The DNA of the CDR3 is TGCGCCAGCAGCTTGGTGGACAGGGGGTTCTCCCTCCACTTT.

V usage is TRBV30 and J usage is TRBJ1-6; D may be TRBD1 (6 bases). The CDR3 is 15 amino acids. The V and J ends lost 0 bases and 8 bases respectively, with 14 bases between them. Germline CDR1 and CDR2: GTSNPN and SVGIG (reference sequence). For the CDR3, the DNA is TGTGCCTGGAGTGTACTGGCACAGGGCGATTCACCCCTCCACTTT. Residues: CAWSVLAQGDSPLHF.

The chain combines TRBV19 with TRBJ2-6, with no clear D. CDR1 and CDR2 (germline): LNHDA, SQIVND (reference sequence). The CDR3 extends over 13 amino acids. The V gene lost 9 bases and the J gene lost 0 bases, with 6 bases spanning the gap. This CDR3 reads CASPRSGANVLTF. The CDR3 DNA reads TGTGCCAGCCCCCGCTCTGGGGCCAACGTCCTGACTTTC.

The chain is built from TRBV29-1 and TRBJ1-5; possible D gene TRBD1, 6 bases. The length of the CDR3 is 12 residues. Germline CDR1 SQVTM, CDR2 ANQGSEA. The V and J ends lost 4 bases and 5 bases respectively, with 9 bases between them. DNA of the CDR3: TGCAGCGTTGCACAGGGTGATCAGCCCCAGCATTTT. This gives the protein CSVAQGDQPQHF. Filled out from reference TRBV29-1 and TRBJ1-5, the complete variable domain reads SAVISQKPSRDICQRGTSLTIQCQVDSQVTMMFWYRQQPGQSLTLIATANQGSEATYESGFVIDKFPISRPNLTFSTLTVSNMSPEDSSIYLCSVAQGDQPQHFGDGTRLSIL.

The chain joins TRBV29-1 to TRBJ2-7; TRBD2 might be the D (5 bases). CDR3 length: 14 amino acids. Germline V gene sequence: CDR1 SQVTM, CDR2 ANQGSEA. V shed 3 bases and J shed 2 bases, with 14 bases lying between them. This chain's CDR3 is CSVEAPEGPYEQYF. DNA of the CDR3: TGCAGCGTTGAGGCGCCCGAGGGTCCCTACGAGCAGTACTTC.

The chain has TRBV5-1 and TRBJ2-3, with D possibly TRBD2 on 5 matching bases. V lost 4 bases, J lost 0 bases, and 18 bases lay in between. Germline-derived CDR1 and CDR2 are SGHRS and YFSETQ. The CDR3 runs 17 residues. CDR3 in amino acids: CASSEAKAAPSTDTQYF. For the CDR3, the DNA is TGCGCCAGCAGCGAGGCTAAAGCGGCCCCTAGCACAGATACGCAGTATTTT.

This clone has only a few counts. One end of the junction fails to match germline, which may point to a read error. V gene TRBV3-1 (or the pseudogene TRBV3-2) combines with J gene TRBJ1-2; 8 nucleotides match TRBD1. The CDR3 has 14 amino acids. CDR1 is LGHDT, CDR2 YNNKEL, per germline (reference sequence). The CDR3 here is CASSHSDRGLGDHF. In nucleotides, the CDR3 is TGTGCCAGCAGCCATTCAGACAGGGGACTCGGAGATCATTTC.

A few counts support this clone. The chain carries TRBV9 and TRBJ1-2, with a weak D call TRBD1 (5 bases). Trimming cost V 0 bases and J 2 bases, with 17 bases left between them. Germline assignment: CDR1 SGDLS and CDR2 YYNGEE. The CDR3 runs 17 residues. The CDR3 DNA sequence: TGTGCCAGCAGCGTAGGGTTAGGGGCAGCTTCGAACTATGGCTACACCTTC. Encoded protein: CASSVGLGAASNYGYTF.

This clone was counted a single time. The chain has TRBV18 and TRBJ2-3; D unresolved. V was clipped by 6 bases and J by 0 bases, with 16 bases between them. CDR1 and CDR2 (germline): KGHSH, LQKENI. This CDR3 region has 16 residues. The chain's CDR3 is CASSPQELHSTDTQYF. CDR3 DNA: TGTGCCAGCTCGCCCCAAGAACTGCACAGCACAGATACGCAGTATTTT.

The chain couples TRBV2 to TRBJ1-2; D is perhaps TRBD1 (6 bases). Trimming cost V 7 bases and J 8 bases, with 14 bases left between them. Germline CDR1 and CDR2: SNHLY and FYNNEI. The CDR3 is 12 amino acids. The CDR3 here is CASTTYRDGYTF. The CDR3 bases are TGTGCCAGCACCACATACAGGGACGGCTACACCTTC.

The V call is TRBV6-5, the J call TRBJ1-6; 7 bases are shared with TRBD1. V trimming: 6 bases; J trimming: 9 bases; junction bases outside the gene matches: 8. The CDR3 is made up of 14 amino acids. Germline CDR1 reads MNHEY; CDR2 reads SVGAGI. The CDR3 DNA is TGTGCCAGCAGACGAGACAGGGATGGTTCACCCCTCCACTTT. This gives the protein CASRRDRDGSPLHF.

The chain uses TRBV3-1 (or the pseudogene TRBV3-2) and TRBJ2-1; 10 bases are shared with TRBD1. V gave up 4 bases and J gave up 9 bases; unmatched junction bases: 9. The CDR3 is 15 amino acids. Germline CDR1 LGHDT, CDR2 YNNKEL (reference sequence). In nucleotides, the CDR3 is TGTGCCAGCAGCCCAGGGACAGGGGCTTTCGGTGAGCAGTTCTTC. Amino acid sequence: CASSPGTGAFGEQFF.

On this clone itself: At one end the junction does not follow the germline gene, possibly because of a read error. The rearrangement joins TRBV7-7 to TRBJ2-1; 7 bases map to TRBD2. Germline-derived CDR1 and CDR2 are SSHAT and FNYEAQ (reference sequence). The CDR3 covers 17 residues. The CDR3 protein is CASSLGVASGHYNEQFF. In nucleotides, the CDR3 is TGTGCTAGCAGCTTAGGGGTGGCTAGCGGACACTACAATGAGCAGTTCTTC.

This clone occurred once. The rearrangement uses TRBV29-1 and TRBJ1-2, with 9 nucleotides matching TRBD1. J lost 6 bases, V lost 7 bases, and 12 bases had no gene match. The germline V gene has CDR1 SQVTM and CDR2 ANQGSEA. The CDR3 is 14 amino acids. As DNA, the CDR3 is TGCAGCGCCCTAGACCGGGACAGGGCGCATGGCTACACCTTC. Its translation: CSALDRDRAHGYTF. Variable domain in full (rest from reference TRBV29-1 and TRBJ1-2): SAVISQKPSRDICQRGTSLTIQCQVDSQVTMMFWYRQQPGQSLTLIATANQGSEATYESGFVIDKFPISRPNLTFSTLTVSNMSPEDSSIYLCSALDRDRAHGYTFGSGTRLTVV.

Only a few counts were recorded for this clone. The V call is TRBV19, the J call TRBJ2-7; 7 bases map to TRBD1. The CDR3 consists of 14 residues. The J segment lost 2 bases and the V segment lost 4 bases, leaving 5 bases of the junction unmatched. CDR1 and CDR2 from the germline V gene are LNHDA and SQIVND (reference sequence). CDR3 DNA: TGTGCCAGTAGTAACTCCGGGACAGCCTACGAGCAGTACTTC. Translating gives CASSNSGTAYEQYF.